This T cell receptor beta chain came from a study of blood T cell repertoires in COVID-19. Whole-study context: Acute and convalescent COVID-19 samples came from the United States, Italy and Spain. T cells, B-cell-depleted T cells, or PBMCs supplied cDNA or gDNA.

Source study methods: Reference gene primer amplification yielded estimated nucleated cell counts. Clones were read by immunoSEQ multiplex PCR, and TCRdb kept only the in-frame ones, dropping some. V and J calls and clone size are copied from that table; D and trimming were computed from the DNA. The sample has some 120,000 clones, roughly 79% seen once. The sequence derives from a human donor in a cohort sampled during active COVID-19. Sequencing used peripheral blood.

The CDR3 loop reads CASSYFGGRAPYSYEQYF. In DNA, the CDR3 is TGTGCCAGCAGCTACTTCGGCGGGCGGGCTCCTTACTCCTACGAGCAGTACTTC. This sequence joins TRBV7-9 and TRBJ2-7, with D perhaps TRBD2 (5 bases). V was pared by 4 bases and J by 0 bases, with 22 bases between. Germline V gene sequence: CDR1 SEHNR, CDR2 FQNEAQ (reference sequence). The CDR3 covers 18 residues.